Listed below are T cell receptor beta chains from one sample, sequenced in a study of identical twins. MiXCR, applied by TCRdb to the 5' RACE reads, yields one record per CDR3 protein. The profile covers some 300,000 distinct CDR3 sequences, with 9% to 15% appearing a single time and more than 6% taken by the ten largest. Another study also made use of these data, one on yellow fever vaccine responses in identical twins.

The sample taken for sequencing was CD8+ T cells sorted from blood. The receptor source for this set is a woman younger than 35 in good health. Each CDR3 is given with its conserved first and last residue. A D gene is named only where the DNA matches it firmly. The size entry is marked missing in some rows and otherwise reads once, few, many or a size class.

size	length	J	D	V	CDR3	DNA
NA	15	TRBJ2-3	NA	TRBV3-1	CASTDSGTYTDTQYF	TGTGCCAGCACCGACTCCGGGACTTATACAGATACGCAGTATTTT
NA	15	TRBJ2-3	TRBD1	TRBV24-1	CATSEDRGLGDTQYF	TGTGCCACCAGTGAGGACAGGGGGCTTGGAGATACGCAGTATTTT
NA	16	TRBJ2-7	TRBD1	TRBV9	CASSVETGGGSYEQYF	TGTGCCAGCAGCGTAGAGACAGGGGGAGGGTCCTACGAGCAGTACTTC
NA	14	TRBJ2-2	NA	TRBV24-1	CATSERLNTGELFF	TGTGCCACCAGTGAAAGGCTGAACACCGGGGAGCTGTTTTTT
many	13	TRBJ2-3	NA	TRBV12-3/TRBV12-4	CASSMGITDTQYF	TGTGCCAGCAGTATGGGAATCACAGATACGCAGTATTTT
few	12	TRBJ2-1	NA	TRBV12-3/TRBV12-4	CASSREWNEQFF	TGTGCCAGCAGCCGGGAGTGGAATGAGCAGTTCTTC
NA	17	TRBJ2-7	NA	TRBV27	CASSLSMASALLDEQYF	TGTGCCAGCAGTTTATCGATGGCTAGCGCCCTTTTGGACGAGCAGTACTTC
many	12	TRBJ2-1	NA	TRBV12-3/TRBV12-4	CASSLEGQEQFF	TGTGCCAGCAGCCTAGAGGGGCAGGAGCAGTTCTTC
once	15	TRBJ2-3	NA	TRBV9	CASSVSGGPRDTKYF	TGTGCCAGCAGCGTGTCCGGGGGACCCCGGGATACGAAGTATTTT
few	12	TRBJ1-4	TRBD1	TRBV29-1	CSVEGDRGQLFF	TGCAGCGTTGAAGGGGACAGGGGTCAACTGTTTTTT
NA	12	TRBJ1-2	NA	TRBV4-2	CASSQGPGGYTF	TGTGCCAGCAGCCAAGGGCCGGGGGGCTACACCTTC
few	16	TRBJ2-1	NA	TRBV19	CASSIQASGPYNEQFF	TGTGCCAGTAGTATTCAGGCGAGCGGACCCTACAATGAGCAGTTCTTC
few	15	TRBJ2-2	TRBD2	TRBV4-1	CASSHSGAGAGELFF	TGCGCCAGCAGCCATAGCGGGGCAGGAGCCGGGGAGCTGTTTTTT
NA	13	TRBJ2-1	NA	TRBV4-1	CASSLIRDPWPFF	TGCGCCAGCAGCCTTATCAGGGACCCATGGCCGTTCTTC
NA	15	TRBJ2-5	TRBD2	TRBV28	CASRLRTSDQETQYF	TGTGCCAGCAGATTGCGTACTAGCGACCAAGAGACCCAGTACTTC
NA	17	TRBJ1-1	TRBD1	TRBV6-2/TRBV6-3	CASSPLRTGVMNTEAFF	TGTGCCAGCAGCCCCCTGCGGACAGGAGTAATGAACACTGAAGCTTTCTTT
few	14	TRBJ1-5	NA	TRBV27	CASSFAGGNQPQHF	TGTGCCAGCAGTTTTGCTGGGGGCAATCAGCCCCAGCATTTT
few	15	TRBJ2-3	TRBD2	TRBV14	CASSPLSGRTDTQYF	TGTGCCAGCAGCCCCCTCAGCGGGAGAACAGATACGCAGTATTTT
NA	13	TRBJ2-1	NA	TRBV12-3/TRBV12-4	CASSFQGRDEQFF	TGTGCCAGCAGTTTCCAGGGACGGGATGAGCAGTTCTTC
few	16	TRBJ2-5	TRBD2	TRBV12-3/TRBV12-4	CASSTEREAPQETQYF	TGTGCCAGCAGCACTGAGCGGGAGGCCCCACAAGAGACCCAGTACTTC
NA	16	TRBJ1-1	NA	TRBV5-4	CASSLAGTRMGAEAFF	TGTGCCAGCAGCTTGGCGGGGACGAGGATGGGCGCTGAAGCTTTCTTT
NA	16	TRBJ2-1	NA	TRBV7-6	CASSHGAAGLYNEQFF	TGTGCCAGCAGCCACGGGGCTGCGGGACTTTACAATGAGCAGTTCTTC
many	14	TRBJ1-2	NA	TRBV12-3/TRBV12-4	CASRNGPGGYGYTF	TGTGCCAGCAGAAACGGCCCGGGGGGCTATGGCTACACCTTC
NA	16	TRBJ1-4	NA	TRBV7-6	CASSFTWGTTPEKLFF	TGTGCCAGCAGTTTTACCTGGGGAACCACTCCGGAAAAACTGTTTTTT
few	15	TRBJ2-1	TRBD2	TRBV9	CASSVTSGSTNEQFF	TGTGCCAGCAGCGTAACTAGCGGGAGTACGAATGAGCAGTTCTTC
few	13	TRBJ2-7	NA	TRBV20-1	CSASGRVGNEQYF	TGCAGTGCTAGCGGCAGGGTGGGTAACGAGCAGTACTTC
few	17	TRBJ2-1	NA	TRBV11-2	CASSLDPALRSGNEQFF	TGTGCCAGCAGCTTAGACCCGGCCCTCAGGAGCGGCAATGAGCAGTTCTTC
many	14	TRBJ2-1	NA	TRBV4-1	CASSPGPQSSEQFF	TGCGCCAGCAGCCCTGGACCGCAATCAAGTGAGCAGTTCTTC